This T cell receptor (beta chain) was identified during a study of T cell responses to AZD1222 COVID-19 vaccine. Study-wide results and limits: The donors showed a predominance of white British ancestry and of females, with possible underestimation of clonal diversity. Among those given AZD1222, only 6 or 7 were seropositive at baseline.

Profiled with immunoSEQ multiplex PCR; TCRdb holds only in-frame clones, not every one. The sample includes around 100,000 clones, over 90% seen only once; the top ten take under 2%. Per germline, CDR1 SEHNR and CDR2 FQNEAQ (reference sequence). Trimming cost V 3 bases and J 7 bases, with 12 bases left between them. This CDR3 spans 14 amino acids. A note on this clone: The antigen is undetermined.

The source material was peripheral blood, sampled on day 0 of AZD1222 vaccination. The chain uses TRBV7-9 and TRBJ1-4; no reliable D call. This receptor was taken from an adult in good health. CDR3 DNA: TGTGCCAGCAGCTTCGGGTCTTTGGGTGAAAAACTGTTTTTT. Encoded protein: CASSFGSLGEKLFF.